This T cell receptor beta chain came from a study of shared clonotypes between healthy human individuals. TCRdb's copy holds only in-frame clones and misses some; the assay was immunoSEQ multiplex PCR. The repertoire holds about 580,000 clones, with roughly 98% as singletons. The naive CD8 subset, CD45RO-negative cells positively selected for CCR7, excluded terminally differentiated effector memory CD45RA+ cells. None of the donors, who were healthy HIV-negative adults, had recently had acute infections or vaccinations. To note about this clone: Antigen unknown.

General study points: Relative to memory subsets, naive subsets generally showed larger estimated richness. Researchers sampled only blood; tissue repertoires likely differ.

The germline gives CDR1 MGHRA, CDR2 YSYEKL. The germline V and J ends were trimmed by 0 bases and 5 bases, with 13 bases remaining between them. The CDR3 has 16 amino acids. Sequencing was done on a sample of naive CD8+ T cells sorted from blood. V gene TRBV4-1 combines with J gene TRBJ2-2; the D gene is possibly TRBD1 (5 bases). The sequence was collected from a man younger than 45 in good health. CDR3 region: CASSQEPGSGTGELFF. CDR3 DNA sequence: TGCGCCAGCAGCCAAGAACCGGGCTCAGGGACCGGGGAGCTGTTTTTT.